A selection of T cell receptor beta chains follows, all from one sample in a study of T cell repertoires in cytomegalovirus infection. TCRdb recomputed calls from the reads with MiXCR, one row per CDR3 protein. This sample carries around 350,000 distinct CDR3 sequences, 15% to 20% of them seen once, and the ten largest clones take under 9%. Specimen: PBMCs. The receptor set was obtained from a human donor in good health (CMV status not recorded). Some clones in this sample may be carry-over from other donors' samples. CDR3s include the opening cysteine and the closing phenylalanine or tryptophan. D genes are given only for firm matches. Some rows mark clone size as missing; the rest say once, few, many or name a class of expanded clone.

d_gene: NA; j_gene: TRBJ1-1; v_gene: TRBV18; abundance: NA; CDR3aa: CASSIWENTEAFF; CDR3nt: TGTGCCAGCTCCATATGGGAGAACACTGAAGCTTTCTTT
d_gene: NA; j_gene: TRBJ2-1; v_gene: TRBV12-3/TRBV12-4; abundance: few; CDR3aa: CASSFGGRYNEQFF; CDR3nt: TGTGCCAGCAGTTTTGGGGGTCGCTACAATGAGCAGTTCTTC
d_gene: NA; j_gene: TRBJ2-3; v_gene: TRBV19; abundance: many; CDR3aa: CASSFEDAGRRDTQYF; CDR3nt: TGTGCCAGTAGTTTCGAAGATGCGGGTCGCCGAGATACGCAGTATTTT
d_gene: NA; j_gene: TRBJ1-5; v_gene: TRBV5-5; abundance: few; CDR3aa: CASSLGGVAQPQHF; CDR3nt: TGTGCCAGCAGCTTGGGAGGGGTTGCTCAGCCCCAGCATTTT
d_gene: NA; j_gene: TRBJ2-1; v_gene: TRBV4-1; abundance: NA; CDR3aa: CASSRRREGEQFF; CDR3nt: TGCGCCAGCAGCCGGCGTCGAGAGGGTGAGCAGTTCTTC
d_gene: TRBD1; j_gene: TRBJ1-4; v_gene: TRBV7-2; abundance: many; CDR3aa: CASSLDRGNEKLFF; CDR3nt: TGTGCCAGCAGCTTGGACAGGGGGAATGAAAAACTGTTTTTT
d_gene: TRBD1; j_gene: TRBJ2-7; v_gene: TRBV12-3/TRBV12-4; abundance: few; CDR3aa: CASSYSGGGQYF; CDR3nt: TGTGCCAGCAGCTATTCAGGGGGCGGGCAGTACTTC
d_gene: TRBD2; j_gene: TRBJ2-3; v_gene: TRBV2; abundance: NA; CDR3aa: CASSDGTTDTDTQYF; CDR3nt: TGTGCCAGCAGTGACGGGACTACGGACACAGATACGCAGTATTTT
d_gene: TRBD2; j_gene: TRBJ2-7; v_gene: TRBV18; abundance: few; CDR3aa: CASSPTSGASYEQYF; CDR3nt: TGTGCCAGCTCTCCCACTAGCGGGGCCTCCTACGAGCAGTACTTC
d_gene: TRBD2; j_gene: TRBJ2-1; v_gene: TRBV7-8; abundance: many; CDR3aa: CASSWTSGGGYYNEQFF; CDR3nt: TGTGCCAGCAGTTGGACTAGCGGGGGGGGCTACTACAATGAGCAGTTCTTC
d_gene: NA; j_gene: TRBJ1-2; v_gene: TRBV6-1; abundance: many; CDR3aa: CASRGLGVSYGYTF; CDR3nt: TGTGCCAGCAGGGGGCTGGGGGTATCCTATGGCTACACCTTC
d_gene: NA; j_gene: TRBJ1-2; v_gene: TRBV7-2; abundance: many; CDR3aa: CASSLWGGYGYTF; CDR3nt: TGTGCCAGCAGCTTATGGGGCGGGTATGGCTACACCTTC
d_gene: NA; j_gene: TRBJ2-4; v_gene: TRBV7-2; abundance: many; CDR3aa: CASSGPKNIQYF; CDR3nt: TGTGCCAGCAGCGGCCCCAAAAACATTCAGTACTTC
d_gene: NA; j_gene: TRBJ2-2; v_gene: TRBV10-3; abundance: few; CDR3aa: CAISPPRSGNTGELFF; CDR3nt: TGTGCCATCAGCCCCCCTCGGAGCGGGAACACCGGGGAGCTGTTTTTT
d_gene: TRBD1; j_gene: TRBJ2-4; v_gene: TRBV27; abundance: many; CDR3aa: CASSKIGQGAKNIQYF; CDR3nt: TGTGCCAGCAGTAAAATCGGACAGGGAGCCAAAAACATTCAGTACTTC
d_gene: NA; j_gene: TRBJ2-7; v_gene: TRBV19; abundance: few; CDR3aa: CASSIIISSYEQYF; CDR3nt: TGTGCCAGTAGTATAATAATTTCTTCCTACGAGCAGTACTTC
d_gene: NA; j_gene: TRBJ1-3; v_gene: TRBV11-2; abundance: NA; CDR3aa: CASSHTQTGRSNTIYF; CDR3nt: TGTGCCAGCAGCCATACACAGACAGGACGATCAAACACCATATATTTT
d_gene: NA; j_gene: TRBJ1-5; v_gene: TRBV28; abundance: many; CDR3aa: CASSFSGLGNQPQHF; CDR3nt: TGTGCCAGCAGTTTTTCAGGGTTGGGAAATCAGCCCCAGCATTTT
d_gene: TRBD2; j_gene: TRBJ2-5; v_gene: TRBV10-3; abundance: few; CDR3aa: CAISESGSGRAGSETQYF; CDR3nt: TGTGCCATCAGTGAGTCGGGTAGCGGGAGGGCCGGATCGGAGACCCAGTACTTC
d_gene: NA; j_gene: TRBJ2-7; v_gene: TRBV4-1; abundance: few; CDR3aa: CASSQNNEAPEIEQYF; CDR3nt: TGCGCCAGCAGCCAAAACAACGAAGCCCCAGAAATTGAGCAGTACTTC
d_gene: TRBD1; j_gene: TRBJ2-7; v_gene: TRBV20-1; abundance: NA; CDR3aa: CSALTGSEDEQYF; CDR3nt: TGCAGTGCCCTGACAGGGAGTGAAGACGAGCAGTACTTC
d_gene: TRBD1; j_gene: TRBJ2-5; v_gene: TRBV7-8; abundance: many; CDR3aa: CASSIRDREGQETQYF; CDR3nt: TGTGCCAGCAGCATCAGGGACAGGGAGGGGCAAGAGACCCAGTACTTC
d_gene: TRBD1; j_gene: TRBJ1-1; v_gene: TRBV7-6; abundance: NA; CDR3aa: CASSLARVGGRGTEAFF; CDR3nt: TGTGCCAGCAGCTTAGCGCGGGTAGGGGGCAGAGGCACTGAAGCTTTCTTT
d_gene: NA; j_gene: TRBJ2-1; v_gene: TRBV6-6; abundance: few; CDR3aa: CASTRGGRTYNEQFF; CDR3nt: TGTGCCAGCACTCGTGGGGGAAGGACCTACAATGAGCAGTTCTTC
d_gene: TRBD2; j_gene: TRBJ2-1; v_gene: TRBV25-1; abundance: many; CDR3aa: CASSVLAGGVQNEQFF; CDR3nt: TGTGCCAGCAGCGTTCTAGCGGGAGGAGTACAGAATGAGCAGTTCTTC
d_gene: NA; j_gene: TRBJ1-1; v_gene: TRBV7-8; abundance: many; CDR3aa: CASSPREMAVNTEAFF; CDR3nt: TGTGCCAGCAGCCCGAGGGAGATGGCCGTGAACACTGAAGCTTTCTTT
d_gene: NA; j_gene: TRBJ1-5; v_gene: TRBV12-3/TRBV12-4; abundance: many; CDR3aa: CASSPGTFRQPQHF; CDR3nt: TGTGCCAGCAGCCCAGGGACCTTCCGTCAGCCCCAGCATTTT
d_gene: NA; j_gene: TRBJ1-1; v_gene: TRBV12-3/TRBV12-4; abundance: many; CDR3aa: CASSLAPGEWLTEAFF; CDR3nt: TGTGCCAGCAGTTTAGCGCCAGGGGAGTGGCTCACTGAAGCTTTCTTT
d_gene: NA; j_gene: TRBJ2-2; v_gene: TRBV6-6; abundance: many; CDR3aa: CASSYSSGTGELFF; CDR3nt: TGTGCCAGCAGTTACTCGAGTGGGACCGGGGAGCTGTTTTTT
d_gene: NA; j_gene: TRBJ2-3; v_gene: TRBV20-1; abundance: many; CDR3aa: CSGDEGGSTDTQYF; CDR3nt: TGCAGTGGAGATGAGGGGGGTAGTACAGATACGCAGTATTTT
d_gene: TRBD2; j_gene: TRBJ2-5; v_gene: TRBV7-6; abundance: NA; CDR3aa: CASSLRLAGVGTQYF; CDR3nt: TGTGCCAGCAGCCTCCGACTAGCGGGTGTTGGGACCCAGTACTTC
d_gene: TRBD1; j_gene: TRBJ2-3; v_gene: TRBV7-2; abundance: many; CDR3aa: CASSLRWTGAVGTDTQYF; CDR3nt: TGTGCCAGCAGCTTAAGATGGACAGGGGCAGTGGGCACAGATACGCAGTATTTT
d_gene: TRBD1; j_gene: TRBJ1-1; v_gene: TRBV20-1; abundance: NA; CDR3aa: CSARGDRGRGTEAFF; CDR3nt: TGCAGTGCTAGAGGGGACAGGGGGCGAGGCACTGAAGCTTTCTTT
d_gene: TRBD1; j_gene: TRBJ1-1; v_gene: TRBV28; abundance: NA; CDR3aa: CASSSRGTGTEAFF; CDR3nt: TGTGCCAGCAGTTCACGAGGGACAGGTACTGAAGCTTTCTTT
d_gene: TRBD2; j_gene: TRBJ2-7; v_gene: TRBV20-1; abundance: few; CDR3aa: CSVPSSGTYEQYF; CDR3nt: TGCAGCGTCCCCTCTAGCGGAACCTACGAGCAGTACTTC
d_gene: NA; j_gene: TRBJ2-7; v_gene: TRBV7-9; abundance: many; CDR3aa: CASSLTGGGSYEQYF; CDR3nt: TGTGCCAGCAGCTTAACCGGCGGTGGCTCCTACGAGCAGTACTTC
d_gene: NA; j_gene: TRBJ1-5; v_gene: TRBV12-3/TRBV12-4; abundance: few; CDR3aa: CASSFQGQSNQPQHF; CDR3nt: TGTGCCAGCAGTTTCCAGGGCCAGAGCAATCAGCCCCAGCATTTT
d_gene: NA; j_gene: TRBJ2-1; v_gene: TRBV19; abundance: NA; CDR3aa: CASSAPITWTELKEFEQFF; CDR3nt: TGTGCCAGTAGTGCACCGATCACCTGGACGGAACTGAAGGAGTTTGAGCAGTTCTTC